Shown below are 32 T cell receptor beta chains from a single sample sequenced in a study of blood T cells in healthy people across ages. A second about 6 to 12 cycle PCR used barcoded and J-beta primers. TCRdb reanalysed the 5' RACE reads using MiXCR and keeps one entry per CDR3 protein. This sample yields roughly 680,000 distinct CDR3 sequences, of which around 21% are seen a single time; 3% to 4% belongs to the top ten. The source material was blood. The receptor set was obtained from a man in his sixties or seventies in good health.

This clonotype was observed at least ten times. The J gene is TRBJ2-1, the V gene TRBV10-3, with TRBD2 matching 7 bases. V was pared by 4 bases and J by 0 bases, with 6 bases of the junction left unmatched. CDR1 is ENHRY and CDR2 is SYGVKD in the germline V gene. The CDR3 runs to 16 residues. The CDR3 coding sequence is TGTGCCATCAGTGGGACCCTAGCGGACTCCTACAATGAGCAGTTCTTC. This sequence encodes CAISGTLADSYNEQFF.

The V call is TRBV7-3, the J call TRBJ2-1; weak D call: TRBD1 (6 bases). The CDR3 loop spans 15 amino acids. The ends were cut back, 1 base at V and 2 bases at J, with 9 bases in the middle. Germline CDR1 SGHTA, CDR2 FQGTGA. Here the CDR3 DNA reads TGTGCCAGCAGCTTAAGACAGGCCGCCTACAATGAGCAGTTCTTC. Residues: CASSLRQAAYNEQFF.

The chain couples TRBV5-1 to TRBJ2-5; TRBD2 is a possible D gene (5 bases). Germline V CDR1 and CDR2: SGHRS, YFSETQ. This CDR3 is 14 amino acids long. V was shortened by 1 base and J by 5 bases, with 12 bases between the two germline ends. The CDR3 is CASSLMGEGETQYF. In nucleotides, the CDR3 is TGCGCCAGCAGCTTGATGGGAGAGGGTGAGACCCAGTACTTC.

The table lists this clonotype with a few counts. This chain connects TRBV6-6 to TRBJ1-2; tentatively, D is TRBD1 (5 bases). The CDR3 spans 15 residues. The V end lost 6 bases, the J end lost 2 bases, and 16 bases lay between the germline ends. CDR1 is MNHNY, CDR2 SVGAGI, per germline (reference sequence). CDR3 bases: TGTGCCAGCAGCCCCCATGGAGGGGAAAACTATGGCTACACCTTC. Amino acids: CASSPHGGENYGYTF.

Only a few counts were recorded for this clonotype. The chain uses TRBV7-9 and TRBJ2-1; TRBD1 is a possible D gene (6 bases). CDR3 size: 15 residues. V was clipped by 7 bases and J by 5 bases, with 18 bases between them. Germline V gives CDR1 SEHNR, CDR2 FQNEAQ (reference sequence). CDR3 loop: CASTQKGVYDNEQFF. The CDR3 DNA reads TGTGCCAGCACCCAGAAGGGGGTATACGACAATGAGCAGTTCTTC. Drawing the rest from reference TRBV7-9 and TRBJ2-1, the complete variable domain is DTGVSQNPRHKITKRGQNVTFRCDPISEHNRLYWYRQTLGQGPEFLTYFQNEAQLEKSRLLSDRFSAERPKGSFSTLEIQRTEQGDSAMYLCASTQKGVYDNEQFFGPGTRLTVL.

The CDR3 nucleotides read TGCAGTGCTAGGACGGGGACTCCGAATGAGCAGTTCTTC. Protein: CSARTGTPNEQFF. This chain joins TRBV20-1 and TRBJ2-1; perhaps TRBD2 as D (6 bases). The V end lost 3 bases, the J end lost 7 bases, and 13 bases lay between the germline ends. From germline, CDR1 is DFQATT and CDR2 SNEGSKA (reference sequence). The CDR3 has 13 residues.

The rearrangement links TRBV6-5 to TRBJ2-3, with D possibly matching TRBD2 (5 bases). Germline CDR1 is MNHEY and CDR2 is SVGAGI. The CDR3 is 14 residues long. With 2 bases removed from V and 5 bases from J, the gap between germline ends came to 11 bases. CDR3 residues: CASSYLAMGDTQYF. In nucleotides, the CDR3 is TGTGCCAGCAGTTACCTAGCCATGGGAGATACGCAGTATTTT.

This clonotype was observed a few times. This chain joins TRBV9 and TRBJ2-5; 9 bases agree with TRBD2. The length of the CDR3 is 15 residues. V trimming: 4 bases; J trimming: 4 bases; junction bases outside the gene matches: 8. Germline V CDR1 and CDR2: SGDLS, YYNGEE. As DNA, the CDR3 is TGTGCCAGCAGCCCCCAGGGTAGCGGGAGAGAGACCCAGTACTTC. It yields the protein CASSPQGSGRETQYF.

This clonotype was seen only once. The V call is TRBV20-1, the J call TRBJ1-5; D may be TRBD1 (5 bases). In germline, CDR1 is DFQATT, CDR2 SNEGSKA (reference sequence). This CDR3 has 15 amino acids. V was clipped by 0 bases and J by 1 base, with 10 bases between them. The CDR3 region is CSARDPGGSNQPQHF. The CDR3 DNA sequence: TGCAGTGCTAGAGATCCCGGGGGAAGCAATCAGCCCCAGCATTTT.

The genes are TRBV20-1 and TRBJ1-1, with D possibly matching TRBD1 (5 bases). The CDR3 extends over 13 amino acids. Germline lookup yields CDR1 DFQATT and CDR2 SNEGSKA (reference sequence). The CDR3 reads CTSLQGRNTEAFF. The CDR3 bases are TGCACCTCTCTTCAGGGCCGGAACACTGAAGCTTTCTTT.

This rearrangement joins TRBV5-1 to TRBJ1-1; D may be TRBD1 (5 bases). Germline values: CDR1 SGHRS, CDR2 YFSETQ. Trimming left V 4 bases short and J 5 bases short, with 15 bases between. CDR3 length equals 14 residues. The CDR3 DNA reads as TGCGCCAGCAGCGACGGGGGGAGGGAGACTGAAGCTTTCTTT. Translated, it gives CASSDGGRETEAFF.

A word on this clonotype: As the CDR3 is not closed by the conserved phenylalanine or tryptophan, this likely results from a read error. The rearrangement links TRBV20-1 to TRBJ2-5, with TRBD2 matching over 11 bases. Germline V gene lookup returns CDR1 DFQATT and CDR2 SNEGSKA (reference sequence). This CDR3 region has 14 residues. V shed 4 bases, J shed 1 base, and the junction held 2 bases outside the gene matches. The CDR3 here is CSATGTSGQETQYS. In DNA form, the CDR3 reads TGCAGTGCTACAGGGACTAGCGGCCAAGAGACCCAGTACTCC.

In the case of this clonotype: A read error may produce the germline difference seen at one junction end. The chain combines TRBV2 with TRBJ2-7, with D uncertain. The CDR3 covers 14 residues. Germline CDR1 and CDR2: SNHLY and FYNNEI. CDR3 sequence (DNA): TGTGCCAGCAGTCAGGACCCGAGCTCCTACGAGCAGTATTTC. This sequence encodes CASSQDPSSYEQYF.

This clonotype showed up just a few times. The chain carries TRBV18 and TRBJ1-4; TRBD1 is a possible D gene (5 bases). CDR1 and CDR2 (germline): KGHSH, LQKENI. The CDR3 is 17 residues long. The V gene lost 3 bases and the J gene lost 4 bases, with 18 bases spanning the gap. The chain's CDR3 is CASSPDLPTAGNEKLFF. The CDR3 DNA sequence: TGTGCCAGCTCACCCGATCTACCGACAGCCGGTAATGAAAAACTGTTTTTT. The whole variable domain, remainder taken from reference TRBV18 and TRBJ1-4, is NAGVMQNPRHLVRRRGQEARLRCSPMKGHSHVYWYRQLPEEGLKFMVYLQKENIIDESGMPKERFSAEFPKEGPSILRIQQVVRGDSAAYFCASSPDLPTAGNEKLFFGSGTQLSVL.

The V gene is TRBV20-1, the J gene TRBJ2-1; TRBD2 agrees at 12 bases. This CDR3 has 13 amino acids. Trimming took 2 bases from V and 15 from J; bases not matched to a gene: 8. In germline, CDR1 is DFQATT, CDR2 SNEGSKA (reference sequence). CDR3 protein: CSARLAGGPFGFF. Written as DNA, the CDR3 is TGCAGTGCTAGACTAGCGGGAGGGCCCTTCGGGTTCTTC.

The rearrangement uses TRBV29-1 and TRBJ2-5; 7 nucleotides line up with TRBD2. The CDR3 contains 14 residues. V dropped 5 bases and J dropped 4; count of bases not matched to a gene: 10. CDR1 and CDR2 (germline): SQVTM, ANQGSEA. The CDR3, as DNA: TGCAGCGTTAATCAACAGGTAGCGGGAGAGACCCAGTACTTC. This translates into CSVNQQVAGETQYF.

The CDR3 protein is CASSAIPEIGELFF. The CDR3 bases are TGTGCCAGCAGCGCCATACCAGAGATCGGGGAGCTGTTTTTT. The rearrangement uses TRBV11-2 and TRBJ2-2; no definite D call. Trimming cost V 5 bases and J 7 bases, with 14 bases left between them. Germline CDR1 and CDR2: SGHAT and FQNNGV. The CDR3 has 14 amino acids.

The table lists this clonotype with a count of one. V gene TRBV5-8 combines with J gene TRBJ1-1; no reliable D call. V gave up 1 base and J gave up 7 bases, with 8 bases separating them. CDR3 length equals 12 residues. Germline V gene data show CDR1 as SGHTS and CDR2 as YDEGEE. The CDR3 region is CASSLREGEAFF. The CDR3 DNA follows: TGTGCCAGCAGCTTGCGGGAGGGTGAAGCTTTCTTT.

In DNA form, the CDR3 reads TGCAGCTTGAGACAGGGGGCGTACACTGAAGCTTTCTTT. Amino acids: CSLRQGAYTEAFF. The J gene is TRBJ1-1, the V gene TRBV29-1; 10 bases line up with TRBD1. V shed 8 bases, J shed 3 bases, and the junction held 6 bases outside the gene matches. Germline V gives CDR1 SQVTM, CDR2 ANQGSEA. The CDR3 is made up of 13 amino acids.

This chain links TRBV10-3 with TRBJ2-5; 11 bases align to TRBD2. The J call may be mistaken, given a closer DNA end match to TRBJ2-1. CDR3 length equals 18 residues. Germline V gene lookup returns CDR1 ENHRY and CDR2 SYGVKD. CDR3 DNA sequence: TGTGCCATCAGTGAGTCTAGCGGGAGGGCAAACGGAGACAATGAGCAGTTCTTC. This encodes CAISESSGRANGDNEQFF.

The chain has TRBV28 and TRBJ2-7, with TRBD2 matching 11 bases. Trimming removed 5 bases from V and 2 bases from J; junction bases left unmatched: 5. The CDR3 loop spans 15 amino acids. Germline V CDR1 and CDR2: MDHEN, SYDVKM. Here the CDR3 DNA reads TGTGCCAGCAGTGCCGGGACTAGCGGCACCTACGAGCAGTACTTC. Translation: CASSAGTSGTYEQYF.

The chain combines TRBV29-1 with TRBJ1-2; the match to TRBD1 covers 10 bases. V shed 1 base, J shed 4 bases, and the junction held 9 bases outside the gene matches. The CDR3 extends over 16 amino acids. From germline, CDR1 is SQVTM and CDR2 ANQGSEA. The CDR3 spells CSVEGGTGALLYGYTF. The DNA of the CDR3 is TGCAGCGTTGAAGGTGGGACAGGGGCGCTCCTCTATGGCTACACCTTC.

This chain joins TRBV15 and TRBJ1-1; no clear D gene. V lost 0 bases and J lost 3, with 8 bases in between. The CDR3 length is 14 residues. The V gene's germline CDR1 is LNHNV and CDR2 YYDKDF (reference sequence). As DNA, the CDR3 is TGTGCCACCAGCAGAGACAGGCGTCACACTGAAGCTTTCTTT. Residues: CATSRDRRHTEAFF.

The chain couples TRBV10-3 to TRBJ2-3; D possibly corresponds to TRBD2 (6 bases). V dropped 6 bases and J dropped 2 bases, with 12 bases sitting between them. The CDR3 covers 14 residues. Germline V lookup: CDR1 ENHRY, CDR2 SYGVKD. CDR3 sequence (DNA): TGTGCCATCAGCCGCGGGGCACACACAGATACGCAGTATTTT. The encoded protein is CAISRGAHTDTQYF.

This clonotype occurred a few times. The chain joins TRBV29-1 to TRBJ2-7, with a weak D call TRBD2 (6 bases). The germline gives CDR1 SQVTM, CDR2 ANQGSEA. This CDR3 region has 10 residues. Trimming pared 7 bases from V and 4 bases from J, leaving 8 bases between. For the CDR3, the DNA is TGCAGCGGTGGGACTTACGAGCAGTACTTC. This gives the protein CSGGTYEQYF.

The chain employs TRBV20-1 and TRBJ2-5; D possibly corresponds to TRBD1 (6 bases). TRBJ2-7 matches the DNA end more closely, so the J call is doubtful. Germline V gene data show CDR1 as DFQATT and CDR2 as SNEGSKA (reference sequence). The CDR3 spans 14 residues. In DNA, the CDR3 is TGCAGTGCTAGACCCCACGGACAGCTATACGAGCAGTACTTC. Protein: CSARPHGQLYEQYF.

In this sample, this clonotype turned up a few times. The chain combines TRBV7-9 with TRBJ2-3; 11 bases fit TRBD2. V shed 1 base and J 0 bases; nucleotides not matched to a gene: 6. The CDR3 contains 18 residues. The germline V gene has CDR1 SEHNR and CDR2 FQNEAQ (reference sequence). The CDR3 spells CASSLGVGTSGSTDTQYF. The CDR3, as DNA: TGTGCCAGCAGCTTAGGGGTTGGGACTAGCGGAAGCACAGATACGCAGTATTTT. Variable domain in full (rest from reference TRBV7-9 and TRBJ2-3): DTGVSQNPRHKITKRGQNVTFRCDPISEHNRLYWYRQTLGQGPEFLTYFQNEAQLEKSRLLSDRFSAERPKGSFSTLEIQRTEQGDSAMYLCASSLGVGTSGSTDTQYFGPGTRLTVL.

This clonotype has at least ten counts. The junction differs from germline at one of its ends, possibly a read error. The gene calls are TRBV7-2 and TRBJ2-5; D not certain. In germline, CDR1 is SGHTA, CDR2 FQGNSA. The CDR3 has 13 amino acids. The CDR3 loop is CASSLGIQETQYF. Written as DNA, the CDR3 is TGCGCCAGCAGCTTGGGTATCCAAGAGACCCAGTACTTC.

The chain is built from TRBV3-1 and TRBJ1-4; unclear D gene. V was cut by 5 bases and J by 0 bases, with 10 bases left in between. CDR3 length equals 15 residues. Germline V gene sequence: CDR1 LGHDT, CDR2 YNNKEL (reference sequence). CDR3 nucleotide sequence: TGTGCCAGCAGCAGAAACGCTGCAACTAATGAAAAACTGTTTTTT. Protein product: CASSRNAATNEKLFF.

This chain links TRBV6-2 or TRBV6-3 with TRBJ2-2, with D possibly being TRBD1 (6 bases). The CDR3 covers 16 residues. Germline CDR1 MNHEY, CDR2 SVGEGT. V was trimmed by 8 bases and J by 2 bases, leaving 18 bases between them. CDR3 sequence (DNA): TGTGCCAGCGCCAATGCCGGGACATCAAACACCGGGGAGCTGTTTTTT. This gives the protein CASANAGTSNTGELFF.

The gene calls are TRBV20-1 and TRBJ2-7; D is unresolved. The length of the CDR3 is 12 residues. With 0 bases removed from V and 2 bases from J, the gap between germline ends came to 5 bases. Per germline, CDR1 DFQATT and CDR2 SNEGSKA (reference sequence). The CDR3 DNA follows: TGCAGTGCTAGAGATCCTACCTACGAGCAGTACTTC. Translated: CSARDPTYEQYF.

The chain carries TRBV12-3 or TRBV12-4 and TRBJ1-2, with TRBD1 as a possible D gene (5 bases). With 6 bases removed from V and 3 bases from J, the gap between germline ends came to 8 bases. The CDR3 covers 12 residues. The CDR3 reads CASSGTHYGYTF. In DNA form, the CDR3 reads TGTGCCAGCAGCGGGACCCACTATGGCTACACCTTC.